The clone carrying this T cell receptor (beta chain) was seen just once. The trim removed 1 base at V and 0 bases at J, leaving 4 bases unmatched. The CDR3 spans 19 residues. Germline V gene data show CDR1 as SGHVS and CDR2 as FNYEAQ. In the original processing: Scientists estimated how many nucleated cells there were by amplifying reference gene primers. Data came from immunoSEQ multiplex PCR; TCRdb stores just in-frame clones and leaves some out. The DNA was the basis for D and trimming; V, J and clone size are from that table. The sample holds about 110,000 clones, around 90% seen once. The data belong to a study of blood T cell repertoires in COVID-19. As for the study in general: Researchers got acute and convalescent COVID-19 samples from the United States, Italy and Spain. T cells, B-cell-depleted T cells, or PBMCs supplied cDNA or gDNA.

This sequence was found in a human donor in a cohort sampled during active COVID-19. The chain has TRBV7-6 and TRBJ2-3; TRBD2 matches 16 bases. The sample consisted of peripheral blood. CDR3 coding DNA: TGTGCCAGCAGCTTAGATGGGACTAGCGGGGGGGTTAGCACAGATACGCAGTATTTT. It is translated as CASSLDGTSGGVSTDTQYF.